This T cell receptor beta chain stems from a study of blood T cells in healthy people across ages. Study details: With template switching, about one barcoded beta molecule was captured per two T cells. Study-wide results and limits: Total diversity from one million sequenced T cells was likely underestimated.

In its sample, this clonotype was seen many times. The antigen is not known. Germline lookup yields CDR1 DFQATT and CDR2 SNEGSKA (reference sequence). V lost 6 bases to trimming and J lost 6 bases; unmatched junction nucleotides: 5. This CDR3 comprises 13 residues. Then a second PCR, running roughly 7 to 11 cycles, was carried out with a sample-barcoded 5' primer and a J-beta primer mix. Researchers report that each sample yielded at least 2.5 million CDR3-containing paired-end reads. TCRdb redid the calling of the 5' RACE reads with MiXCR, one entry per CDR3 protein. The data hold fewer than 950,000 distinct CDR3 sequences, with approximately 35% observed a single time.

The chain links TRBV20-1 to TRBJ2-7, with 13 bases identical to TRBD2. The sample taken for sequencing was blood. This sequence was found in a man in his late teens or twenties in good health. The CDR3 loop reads CSALGLAGAEQYF. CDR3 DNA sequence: TGCAGTGCCCTAGGACTAGCGGGGGCCGAGCAGTACTTC.